The subject of this entry is one TCR beta chain. The antigen is not known. Naive CD8 cells were CD45RO-negative, positively selected for CCR7, excluding terminally differentiated effector memory CD45RA+ cells. Sequencing was performed with immunoSEQ multiplex PCR; in TCRdb, only in-frame clones are kept and a portion is missing. Of about 2.1 million clones listed, 80% to 95% were seen once; the top ten hold approximately 1.6%. This specimen comes from a study of shared clonotypes between healthy human individuals. Study-wide points: Since donors were few, the genetic and exposure-history diversity represented was limited.

Germline CDR1 MDHEN, CDR2 SYDVKM. V lost 1 base and J lost 5, with 8 bases in between. There are 13 residues in the CDR3. Sequencing input: naive CD8+ T cells from PBMCs. The receptor's source is a man aged 18-30 years in good health. Some clones in this sample may be carry-over from other donors' samples. The V gene is TRBV28, the J gene TRBJ1-1; D remains ambiguous. CDR3 sequence: CASSLLDQTEAFF. In DNA form, the CDR3 reads TGTGCCAGCAGTTTATTGGACCAGACTGAAGCTTTCTTT.